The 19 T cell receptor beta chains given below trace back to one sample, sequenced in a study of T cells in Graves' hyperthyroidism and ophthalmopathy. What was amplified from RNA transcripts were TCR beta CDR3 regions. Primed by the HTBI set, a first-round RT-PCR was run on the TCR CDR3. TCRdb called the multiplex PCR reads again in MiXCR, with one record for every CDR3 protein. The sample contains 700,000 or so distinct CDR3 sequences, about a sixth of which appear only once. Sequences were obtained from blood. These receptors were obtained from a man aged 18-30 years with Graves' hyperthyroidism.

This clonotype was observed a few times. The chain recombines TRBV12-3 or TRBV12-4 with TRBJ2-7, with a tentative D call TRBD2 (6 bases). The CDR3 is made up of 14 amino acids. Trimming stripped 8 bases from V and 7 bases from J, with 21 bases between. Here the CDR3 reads CASGKKGLGYEQYF. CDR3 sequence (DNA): TGTGCCAGCGGTAAGAAGGGACTGGGCTATGAGCAGTACTTC.

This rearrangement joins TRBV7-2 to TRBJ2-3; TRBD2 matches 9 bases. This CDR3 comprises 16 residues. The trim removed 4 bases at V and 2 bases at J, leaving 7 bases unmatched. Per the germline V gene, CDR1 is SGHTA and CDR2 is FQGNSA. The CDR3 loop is CASSSGLAPFTDTQYF. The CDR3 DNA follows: TGTGCCAGCAGCTCAGGACTAGCGCCTTTCACAGATACGCAGTATTTT. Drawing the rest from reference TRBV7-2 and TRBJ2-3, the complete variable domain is GAGVSQSPSNKVTEKGKDVELRCDPISGHTALYWYRQSLGQGLEFLIYFQGNSAPDKSGLPSDRFSAERTGGSVSTLTIQRTQQEDSAVYLCASSSGLAPFTDTQYFGPGTRLTVL.

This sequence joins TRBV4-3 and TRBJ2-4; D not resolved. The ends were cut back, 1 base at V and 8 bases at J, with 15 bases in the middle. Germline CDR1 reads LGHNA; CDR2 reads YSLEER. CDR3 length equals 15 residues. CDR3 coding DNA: TGCGCCAGCAGCCAAGGGGCCCTATTGCGTGACATTCAGTACTTC. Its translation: CASSQGALLRDIQYF.

CDR3 region: CATSDGRRGHNEQFF. The CDR3 DNA is TGTGCCACCAGTGATGGGCGTCGAGGCCACAATGAGCAGTTCTTC. The V call is TRBV24-1, the J call TRBJ2-1; D uncertain. Trimming removed 3 bases at V and 5 bases at J, with 13 bases between. Per the germline V gene, CDR1 is KGHDR and CDR2 is SFDVKD. This CDR3 comprises 15 residues.

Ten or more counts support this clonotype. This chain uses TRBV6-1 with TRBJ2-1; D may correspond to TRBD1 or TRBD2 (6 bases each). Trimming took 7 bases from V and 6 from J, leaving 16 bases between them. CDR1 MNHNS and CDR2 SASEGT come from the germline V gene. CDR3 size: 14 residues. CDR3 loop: CASILGGGFNEQFF. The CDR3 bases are TGTGCCAGCATTTTAGGAGGGGGGTTCAATGAGCAGTTCTTC.

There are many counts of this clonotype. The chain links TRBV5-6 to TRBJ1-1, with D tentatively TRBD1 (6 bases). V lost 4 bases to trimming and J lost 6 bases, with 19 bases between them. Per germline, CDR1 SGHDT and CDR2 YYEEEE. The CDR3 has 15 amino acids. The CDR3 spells CASSRFDRSGPEAFF. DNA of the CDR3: TGTGCCAGCAGCCGATTTGACAGGTCGGGACCTGAAGCTTTCTTT.

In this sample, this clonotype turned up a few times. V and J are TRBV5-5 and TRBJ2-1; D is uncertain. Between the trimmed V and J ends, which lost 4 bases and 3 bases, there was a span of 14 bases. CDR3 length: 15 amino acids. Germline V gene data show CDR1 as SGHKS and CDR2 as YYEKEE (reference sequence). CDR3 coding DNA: TGTGCCAGCAGCCCCATCCCGAAGGACTACAATGAGCAGTTCTTC. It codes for CASSPIPKDYNEQFF.

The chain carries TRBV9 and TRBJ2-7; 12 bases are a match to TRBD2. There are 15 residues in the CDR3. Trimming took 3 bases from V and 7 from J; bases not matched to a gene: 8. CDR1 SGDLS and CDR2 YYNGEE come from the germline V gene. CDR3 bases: TGTGCCAGCAGCGCTAGCGGGAGGGCCCACGGGGAGCAGTACTTC. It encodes CASSASGRAHGEQYF.

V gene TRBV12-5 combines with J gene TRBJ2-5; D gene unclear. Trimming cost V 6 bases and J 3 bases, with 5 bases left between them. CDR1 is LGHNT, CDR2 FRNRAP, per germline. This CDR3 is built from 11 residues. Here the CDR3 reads CASGAEETQYF. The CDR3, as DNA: TGTGCTAGTGGCGCCGAAGAGACCCAGTACTTC.

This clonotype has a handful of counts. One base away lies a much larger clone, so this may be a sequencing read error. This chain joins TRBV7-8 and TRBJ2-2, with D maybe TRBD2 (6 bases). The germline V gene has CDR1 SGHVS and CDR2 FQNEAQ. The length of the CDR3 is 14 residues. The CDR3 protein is CASSPTGGAGGLFF. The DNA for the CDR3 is TGTGCCAGCAGCCCCACAGGAGGGGCCGGGGGGCTGTTTTTT.

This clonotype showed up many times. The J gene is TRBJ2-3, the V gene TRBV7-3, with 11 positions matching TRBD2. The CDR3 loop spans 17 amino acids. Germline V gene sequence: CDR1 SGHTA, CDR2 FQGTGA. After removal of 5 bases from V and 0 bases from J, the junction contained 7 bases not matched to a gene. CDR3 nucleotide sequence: TGTGCCAGCAGCACCGGACTAGCGGGCTCTAGCACAGATACGCAGTATTTT. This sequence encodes CASSTGLAGSSTDTQYF.

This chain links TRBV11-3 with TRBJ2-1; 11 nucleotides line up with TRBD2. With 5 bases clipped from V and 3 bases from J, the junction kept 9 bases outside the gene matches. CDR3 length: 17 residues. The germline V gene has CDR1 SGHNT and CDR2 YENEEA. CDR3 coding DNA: TGTGCCAGCAGCCCTAACTCCGGGACTAGCGGCTACAATGAGCAGTTCTTC. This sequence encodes CASSPNSGTSGYNEQFF.

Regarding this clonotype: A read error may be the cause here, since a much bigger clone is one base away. The CDR3 DNA is TGTGCCAGCAGCCAATGGGGGAAAATCGGTACTGAAGCTCTCTTT. It translates to CASSQWGKIGTEALF. The chain joins TRBV11-3 to TRBJ1-1, with D perhaps TRBD1 (5 bases). Germline V gene data show CDR1 as SGHNT and CDR2 as YENEEA. The CDR3 runs 15 residues.

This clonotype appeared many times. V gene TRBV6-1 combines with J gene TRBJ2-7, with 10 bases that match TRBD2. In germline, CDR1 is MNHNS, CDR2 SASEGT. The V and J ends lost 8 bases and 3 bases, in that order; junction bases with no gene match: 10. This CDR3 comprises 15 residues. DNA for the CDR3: TGTGCCAGCGGGTTTACTAGCGGGATGGTCTACGAGCAGTACTTC. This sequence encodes CASGFTSGMVYEQYF.

The CDR3 DNA reads as TGCGCCAGCAGCTTGGCCGGGACAGGCGAGGAGCCCCAGTACTTC. This encodes CASSLAGTGEEPQYF. V gene TRBV5-1 combines with J gene TRBJ2-5; 8 bases line up with TRBD1. J gave up 9 bases and V 0 bases, and 10 bases lay outside the gene matches. Germline assignment: CDR1 SGHRS and CDR2 YFSETQ. The CDR3 is made up of 15 amino acids. The full variable domain, in which reference TRBV5-1 and TRBJ2-5 provide the parts outside the CDR3, is KAGVTQTPRYLIKTRGQQVTLSCSPISGHRSVSWYQQTPGQGLQFLFEYFSETQRNKGNFPGRFSGRQFSNSRSEMNVSTLELGDSALYLCASSLAGTGEEPQYFGPGTRLLVL.

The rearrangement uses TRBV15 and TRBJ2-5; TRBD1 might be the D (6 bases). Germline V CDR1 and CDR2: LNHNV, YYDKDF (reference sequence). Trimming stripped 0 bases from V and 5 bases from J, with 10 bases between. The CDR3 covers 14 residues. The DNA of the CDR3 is TGTGCCACCAGCAGAGATAGGCAGGGGGAGACCCAGTACTTC. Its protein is CATSRDRQGETQYF. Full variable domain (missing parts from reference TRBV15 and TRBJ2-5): DAMVIQNPRYQVTQFGKPVTLSCSQTLNHNVMYWYQQKSSQAPKLLFHYYDKDFNNEADTPDNFQSRRPNTSFCFLDIRSPGLGDTAMYLCATSRDRQGETQYFGPGTRLLVL.

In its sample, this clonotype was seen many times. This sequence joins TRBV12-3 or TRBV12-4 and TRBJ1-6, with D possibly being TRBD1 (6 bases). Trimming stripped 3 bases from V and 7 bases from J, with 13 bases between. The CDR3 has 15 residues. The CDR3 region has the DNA TGTGCCAGCAGTTTCGGGGGGGCTGGAAATTCACCCCTCCACTTT. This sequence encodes CASSFGGAGNSPLHF.

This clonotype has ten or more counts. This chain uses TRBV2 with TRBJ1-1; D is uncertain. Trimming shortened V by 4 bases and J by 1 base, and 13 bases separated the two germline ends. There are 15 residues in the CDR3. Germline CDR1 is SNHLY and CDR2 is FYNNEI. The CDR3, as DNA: TGTGCCAGCAGTGTTGAGGTTCTCCCGAACACTGAAGCTTTCTTT. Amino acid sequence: CASSVEVLPNTEAFF.

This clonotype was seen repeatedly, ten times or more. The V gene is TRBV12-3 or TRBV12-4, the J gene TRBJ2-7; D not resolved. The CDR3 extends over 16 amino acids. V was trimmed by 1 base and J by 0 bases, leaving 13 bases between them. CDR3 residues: CASSLELGLSSYEQYF. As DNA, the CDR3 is TGTGCCAGCAGTTTAGAGTTGGGCCTTAGCTCCTACGAGCAGTACTTC.